What follows are 15 T cell receptor beta chains derived from one specimen sequenced in a study of blood T cell repertoires in COVID-19. Method: immunoSEQ multiplex PCR; TCRdb's copy keeps in-frame clones and lacks some. The repertoire holds 9,000 to 15,000 clones, with more than 65% as singletons. The sample consisted of peripheral blood. The receptors were gathered from an elderly man with acute or convalescent COVID-19.

The rearrangement links TRBV5-1 to TRBJ1-2, with 7 bases aligning to TRBD1. The CDR3 has 15 amino acids. Germline V gives CDR1 SGHRS, CDR2 YFSETQ. The ends lost 2 bases at V and 0 bases at J; junction bases unmatched: 4. For the CDR3, the DNA is TGCGCCAGCAGCTTTGGGACAGATGCTAACTATGGCTACACCTTC. It translates to CASSFGTDANYGYTF.

The chain has TRBV5-1 and TRBJ2-2; D might be TRBD1 (6 bases). V lost 6 bases and J 0 bases, leaving 15 bases between the germline ends. This CDR3 spans 16 amino acids. The germline V gene has CDR1 SGHRS and CDR2 YFSETQ. CDR3 amino acids: CASTDTGRANTGELFF. The CDR3 nucleotides read TGCGCCAGCACAGATACAGGGCGAGCGAACACCGGGGAGCTGTTTTTT.

This chain uses TRBV5-5 with TRBJ1-2, with TRBD1 matching over 7 bases. V shed 4 bases, J shed 2 bases, and the junction held 5 bases outside the gene matches. The CDR3 consists of 14 residues. Germline lookup yields CDR1 SGHKS and CDR2 YYEKEE (reference sequence). The CDR3 region is CASSPGTVNYGYTF. CDR3 bases: TGTGCCAGCAGCCCCGGGACAGTAAACTATGGCTACACCTTC. Looking up the rest from reference TRBV5-5 and TRBJ1-2 gives the full variable domain: DAGVTQSPTHLIKTRGQQVTLRCSPISGHKSVSWYQQVLGQGPQFIFQYYEKEERGRGNFPDRFSARQFPNYSSELNVNALLLGDSALYLCASSPGTVNYGYTFGSGTRLTVV.

V is TRBV28 and J is TRBJ2-3, with 10 bases aligning to TRBD2. CDR1 is MDHEN and CDR2 is SYDVKM in the germline V gene. The CDR3 has 16 amino acids. Germline trimming cut 5 bases from V and 3 bases from J; bases unmatched to any gene: 8. The CDR3 nucleotides are TGTGCCAGCAGTCCGGTAGCGGGGGGAGGGACAGATACGCAGTATTTT. Protein sequence: CASSPVAGGGTDTQYF.

This clone was seen only a few times. The rearrangement uses TRBV28 and TRBJ1-1; weak D call: TRBD1 (5 bases). This CDR3 is built from 11 residues. The germline V gene has CDR1 MDHEN and CDR2 SYDVKM. Trimming took 3 bases from V and 11 from J, leaving 10 bases between them. In DNA, the CDR3 is TGTGCCAGCAGTTTTTTGACAGAGGCTTTCTTT. As protein: CASSFLTEAFF. Combining the CDR3 with reference TRBV28 and TRBJ1-1 gives the whole variable domain DVKVTQSSRYLVKRTGEKVFLECVQDMDHENMFWYRQDPGLGLRLIYFSYDVKMKEKGDIPEGYSVSREKKERFSLILESASTNQTSMYLCASSFLTEAFFGQGTRLTVV.

The V gene is TRBV19, the J gene TRBJ1-5, with D possibly being TRBD1 (6 bases). CDR1 is LNHDA and CDR2 is SQIVND in the germline V gene (reference sequence). V dropped 3 bases and J dropped 1 base, with 13 bases sitting between them. CDR3 size: 16 residues. The CDR3 is CASSIGQLASNQPQHF. CDR3 DNA: TGTGCCAGTAGTATCGGACAGCTGGCGAGCAATCAGCCCCAGCATTTT.

The CDR3 sequence is CASSPTWTGDQPQHF. The CDR3 nucleotides are TGTGCCAGTAGTCCAACCTGGACAGGGGATCAGCCCCAGCATTTT. The chain is built from TRBV19 and TRBJ1-5; 9 nucleotides agree with TRBD1. In germline, CDR1 is LNHDA, CDR2 SQIVND (reference sequence). This CDR3 has 15 residues. Trimming cost V 5 bases and J 5 bases; bases outside gene matches: 7.

Here the CDR3 reads CASSAAGGLAKNIQYF. The CDR3 nucleotides read TGTGCCAGTAGTGCGGCGGGGGGTTTAGCCAAAAACATTCAGTACTTC. The chain carries TRBV19 and TRBJ2-4, with 8 bases fitting TRBD2. This CDR3 region has 16 residues. The germline CDR1 and CDR2 sequences are LNHDA and SQIVND (reference sequence). V was clipped by 5 bases and J by 0 bases; unmatched bases: 6.

The rearrangement joins TRBV2 to TRBJ2-3; 7 bases map to TRBD2. The germline V gene has CDR1 SNHLY and CDR2 FYNNEI. This CDR3 is built from 14 residues. J gave up 5 bases and V 6 bases, and 8 bases lay outside the gene matches. The CDR3 region is CASRVGGGGDTQYF. CDR3 DNA sequence: TGTGCCAGCAGGGTTGGTGGGGGGGGAGATACGCAGTATTTT.

J is TRBJ1-4 and V is TRBV7-2, with TRBD1 matching over 8 bases. CDR1 is SGHTA and CDR2 is FQGNSA in the germline V gene. This CDR3 comprises 19 residues. V trimming: 3 bases; J trimming: 7 bases; junction bases outside the gene matches: 19. CDR3 loop: CASSLSRGQAGGIGEKLFF. CDR3 sequence (DNA): TGTGCCAGCAGCTTGTCAAGGGGACAGGCGGGAGGGATTGGTGAAAAACTGTTTTTT.

This clone was counted a single time. The gene calls are TRBV7-9 and TRBJ1-6, with TRBD1 matching 9 bases. CDR3 length equals 15 residues. V lost 1 base and J lost 10; bases outside the gene matches: 5. From germline, CDR1 is SEHNR and CDR2 FQNEAQ (reference sequence). This CDR3 reads CASSLGTGESSPLHF. The CDR3 region has the DNA TGTGCCAGCAGCTTAGGGACAGGGGAGTCCTCACCCCTCCACTTT.

The V call is TRBV3-1 (or the pseudogene TRBV3-2), the J call TRBJ2-7, with TRBD2 as a possible D gene (6 bases). The ends were cut back, 4 bases at V and 1 base at J, with 17 bases in the middle. The length of the CDR3 is 16 residues. The germline V gene has CDR1 LGHDT and CDR2 YNNKEL (reference sequence). CDR3 bases: TGTGCCAGCAGCCCCTCCTTGCGGGGCCTGTCCTACGAGCAGTACTTC. Amino acids: CASSPSLRGLSYEQYF.

This chain links TRBV9 with TRBJ1-1, with a tentative D call TRBD1 (5 bases). The germline gives CDR1 SGDLS, CDR2 YYNGEE. The V gene lost 1 base and the J gene lost 8 bases, with 12 bases spanning the gap. The length of the CDR3 is 13 residues. The CDR3 DNA reads as TGTGCCAGCAGCGTAACAGGTCTTAGGGAAGCTTTCTTT. Amino acid sequence: CASSVTGLREAFF.

This rearrangement joins TRBV4-2 to TRBJ2-6; D is unresolved. V was clipped by 0 bases and J by 2 bases, with 11 bases between them. The V gene's germline CDR1 is LGHNA and CDR2 YNFKEQ. The CDR3 is 17 residues long. In DNA form, the CDR3 reads TGTGCCAGCAGCCAAGATTTCGCGGTTACTGGGGCCAACGTCCTGACTTTC. It specifies CASSQDFAVTGANVLTF.

The CDR3 here is CPGSTQRKRTKSGVLTF. The DNA of the CDR3 is TGTCCTGGGAGCACACAACGAAAGCGAACAAAGTCGGGCGTCCTGACTTTC. V is TRBV22-1 and J is TRBJ2-6; TRBD2, the D gene given by the table, was not confirmed from the DNA. TRBV22-1 is a listed pseudogene. CDR3 length equals 17 residues.